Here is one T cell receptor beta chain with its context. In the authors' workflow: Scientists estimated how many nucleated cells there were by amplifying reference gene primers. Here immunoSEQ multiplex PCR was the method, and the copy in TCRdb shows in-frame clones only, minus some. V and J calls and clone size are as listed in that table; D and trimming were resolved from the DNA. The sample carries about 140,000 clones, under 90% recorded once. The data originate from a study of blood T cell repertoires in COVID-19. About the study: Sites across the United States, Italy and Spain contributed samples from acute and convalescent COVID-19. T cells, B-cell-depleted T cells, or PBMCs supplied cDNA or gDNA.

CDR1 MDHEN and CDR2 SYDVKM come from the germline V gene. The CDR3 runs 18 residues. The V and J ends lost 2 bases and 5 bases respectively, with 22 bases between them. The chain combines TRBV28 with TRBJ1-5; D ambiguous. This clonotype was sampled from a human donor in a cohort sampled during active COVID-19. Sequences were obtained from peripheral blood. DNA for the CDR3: TGTGCCAGCAGTTTAGCAGGCGGGTTGGGGTCCTTGGATCAGCCCCAGCATTTT. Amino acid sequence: CASSLAGGLGSLDQPQHF.